A single T cell receptor beta chain is shown here with its context. The data originate from a study of cytomegalovirus exposure and HLA in healthy donors. PCR used 60 Vbeta primers and 13 Jbeta primers. Data came from immunoSEQ multiplex PCR; TCRdb stores just in-frame clones and leaves some out. The data hold about 240,000 clones, with about 81% observed a single time. V lost 4 bases, J lost 2 bases, and 6 bases stayed unmatched. This CDR3 spans 15 amino acids. The germline CDR1 and CDR2 sequences are WNHNN and SYGVQD (reference sequence). What was sequenced was PBMCs. This TCR derives from a woman aged 55-69 years in good health and CMV-seropositive. The rearrangement uses TRBV10-1 and TRBJ2-3, with 7 bases fitting TRBD1. CDR3 bases: TGCGCCAGCAGTGGTAGGGGGCGAGACACAGATACGCAGTATTTT. Protein sequence: CASSGRGRDTDTQYF.